This T cell receptor beta chain was observed in a study of T-cell memory formation after mild COVID-19 (dated by TCRdb to the early 2020s). About the study as a whole: Most TCR sequence clusters were specific to one of the two donors. In two donors, T-cell clones that expanded and contracted after mild COVID-19 were followed by sequencing TCRalpha and TCRbeta repertoires longitudinally. Two young, previously healthy adult volunteers, one female and one male, were included in the cohort. Overall study outcomes, separate from this receptor: Contracting CD4+ clones turned up mainly in the CM and EM memory subsets, whereas EMRA was where CD8+ clones were enriched. The detection of some responding clones in pre-infection memory suggests that pre-existing cross-reactive memory T cells joined the SARS-CoV-2 response. Whether the second-wave clones peaking on day 37 were SARS-CoV-2 specific was not confirmed. The study covered only a couple of mild cases, and larger cohorts including severe cases with pre-infection samples were considered necessary. Balanced CD4/CD8 phenotypes were observed for clones contracting from day 15 to 85, whereas a bias towards CD4+ was observed for a second wave of clones expanding from day 15 to 37.

The sample was run on an Illumina NovaSeq 6000. TCRalpha and TCRbeta cDNA libraries were constructed by 5'RACE with constant-segment primers, with sample barcodes and unique molecular identifiers being introduced. Trizol reagent was used to extract RNA from every sample. The libraries were amplified in two PCR steps, and the second step added a second sample barcode and Illumina TruSeq adapters. Libraries were sequenced on an Illumina NovaSeq with 2 x 150 bp paired-end reads. Processing in the source paper ran as follows. Demultiplexing of reads and collapsing into UMI-guided consensus sequences were performed with migec v1.2.7. Using mixcr v2.1.11, UMI consensuses were aligned to TRA and TRB V and J templates and then assembled into clonotypes. A clonotype was counted as expanded or contracted only if both edgeR and NoisET called the change significant, with noise models trained on biological replicates. edgeR calls used a false discovery rate-adjusted p below 0.01 and a log2 fold-change threshold of 1. As an exploratory analysis of dynamics, max-normalized trajectories of the 1000 most abundant clonotypes were examined with PCA combined with hierarchical clustering. Each responding clone was given a CD4 or CD8 phenotype based on the CD4+ and CD8+ repertoires, which had been sequenced separately. The public reads were reanalyzed by TCRdb: fastp trimming at Q25, MiXCR alignment, in-frame beta chains only. Merged by CDR3 protein, the rows form single entries marked with the most common genes and DNA. Clone size and V and J calls follow TCRdb, not the original study. For this sample the table gives 190,000 or so distinct CDR3 sequences, of which about 22% were detected only once. Roughly 24% of the sample is in the top ten clones.

Ficoll-Paque density gradient centrifugation was used to isolate PBMCs. The CDR3 runs 13 residues from the cysteine to the phenylalanine. This entry keeps only the CDR3 DNA: 39 bases, framed from base 1. The V end loses 6 bases and the J end loses 5 bases, and a stretch of 13 bases separates them. On this clonotype: Its antigen remains undetermined. It has no much larger one-base neighbor in the sample; base qualities were not kept.

This TCR came from an adult woman who had mild COVID-19 (a few samples of this study predate the infection). The sample titles of this study are shuffled in the database, so cell type and time point are left out; the donor was told from shared clones. The rearranged segments are TRBV12-3 or TRBV12-4 and TRBJ2-5, with the D segment identity uncertain. Sequencing was done on a sample of PBMCs or a T cell subset sorted from them (not recorded which). CDR3 loop: CASSHPLEETQYF. The nucleotides read TGTGCCAGCAGCCACCCACTGGAGGAGACCCAGTACTTC.